The clone carrying this T cell receptor (beta chain) has a handful of counts. Germline loops: CDR1 MNHEY, CDR2 SVGAGI. The V gene end was trimmed by 6 bases and the J gene end by 4 bases; junction bases not matched to a gene: 3. The CDR3 has 14 amino acids. This sample was included in a study of technical replicates of blood from several donors. Some clones are missing from TCRdb's copy, which holds only in-frame ones; the method was immunoSEQ multiplex PCR. Among roughly 76,000 clones, 70% to 90% were seen once, and the ten largest hold approximately 5%. The chain uses TRBV6-5 and TRBJ1-6, with TRBD1 matching over 7 bases. Material for sequencing was PBMCs. This clonotype was obtained from a human donor in good health. Some clones in this sample may be carry-over from other donors' samples. CDR3 sequence (DNA): TGTGCCAGCAGCCCGACAGGGTATAATTCACCCCTCCACTTT. Encoded protein: CASSPTGYNSPLHF.